The clone carrying this T cell receptor beta chain turned up a few times. The antigen is not known. Authors of the study amplified TCR beta CDR3 regions from RNA transcripts. HTBI primers were employed in a first-round RT-PCR of the TCR CDR3. MiXCR, run by TCRdb on the multiplex PCR reads, gives a single entry per CDR3 protein. The sample records a few hundred thousand distinct CDR3 sequences, 22% being singletons. Looked up from germline, CDR1 is LGHDT and CDR2 is YNNKEL (reference sequence). This CDR3 has 16 residues. V lost 8 bases to trimming and J lost 7 bases; unmatched junction nucleotides: 9. This sample stems from a study of T cells in Graves' hyperthyroidism and ophthalmopathy. General study results and limits: The model predicted ophthalmopathy a median around six months before onset.

The clonotype originates from a man in his thirties or forties with Graves' ophthalmopathy. The specimen sequenced was blood. This chain uses TRBV3-1 with TRBJ2-1; 15 bases map to TRBD2. The chain's CDR3 is CASCGLAGGRDNEQFF. CDR3 in DNA: TGTGCCAGCTGCGGACTAGCGGGAGGGCGGGATAATGAGCAGTTCTTC.